This T cell receptor beta chain appears in the sequencing data of a study of blood T cell repertoires in COVID-19. Turning to the study itself: Sites in the United States, Italy and Spain provided acute and convalescent COVID-19 samples.

Germline CDR1 reads SEHNR; CDR2 reads FQNEAQ (reference sequence). CDR3 length equals 14 residues. Deletions cut 5 bases from V and 0 bases from J, with 11 bases between. Per the authors' pipeline: Scientists estimated how many nucleated cells there were by amplifying reference gene primers. This table comes from immunoSEQ multiplex PCR, and its TCRdb copy is limited to in-frame clones, with some not included. V, J and clone size are taken as reported in that table, and D and trimming were inferred from the DNA itself. The data hold over 150,000 clones, with approximately 81% observed a single time. The receptor's source is an elderly woman with active or convalescent COVID-19. Material for sequencing was peripheral blood. V usage is TRBV7-9 and J usage is TRBJ2-7, with D maybe TRBD1 (6 bases). In nucleotides, the CDR3 is TGTGCCAGCAGCCCCGGACAGCTCTCCTACGAGCAGTACTTC. Amino acids: CASSPGQLSYEQYF.